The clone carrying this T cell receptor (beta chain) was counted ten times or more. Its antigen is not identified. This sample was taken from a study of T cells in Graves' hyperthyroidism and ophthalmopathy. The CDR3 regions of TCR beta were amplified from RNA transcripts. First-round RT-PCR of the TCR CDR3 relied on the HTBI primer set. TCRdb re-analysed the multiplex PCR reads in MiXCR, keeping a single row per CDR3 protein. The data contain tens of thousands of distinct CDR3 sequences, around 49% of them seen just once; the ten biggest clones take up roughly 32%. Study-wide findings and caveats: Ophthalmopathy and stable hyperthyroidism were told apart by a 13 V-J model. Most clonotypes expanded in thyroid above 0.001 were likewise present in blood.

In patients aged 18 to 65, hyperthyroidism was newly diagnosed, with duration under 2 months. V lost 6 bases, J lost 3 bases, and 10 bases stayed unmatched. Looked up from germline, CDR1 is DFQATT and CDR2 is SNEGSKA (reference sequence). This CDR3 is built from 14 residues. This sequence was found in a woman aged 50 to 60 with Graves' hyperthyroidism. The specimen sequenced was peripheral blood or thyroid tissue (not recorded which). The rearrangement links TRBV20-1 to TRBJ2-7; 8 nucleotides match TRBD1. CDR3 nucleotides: TGCAGTGCCGACAGGGGAGTACTGGGCTACGAGCAGTACTTC. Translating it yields CSADRGVLGYEQYF.